These 15 T cell receptor beta chains were all obtained from the same sample, sequenced in a study of blood T cell repertoires in COVID-19 (dated by TCRdb to between 2020 and 2021). The method was the immunoSEQ multiplex PCR assay. TCRdb's version of the immuneACCESS table is confined to in-frame rearrangements and falls short of the full clone set. An unresolved V gene accounts for under half of the shortfall where checked; the remainder is of unknown origin. The sample profile shows over 150,000 clones; 80% of them were found once. The ten largest clones represent 3.4% of the sample. The source material was PBMCs or T cells enriched from blood (not recorded which). These receptors all come from a woman aged 60-70 years who had recovered from COVID-19.

The V call is TRBV2, the J call TRBJ2-4, with 16 bases lining up with TRBD2. Germline V CDR1 and CDR2: SNHLY, FYNNEI. V shed 4 bases, J shed 4 bases, and the junction held 4 bases outside the gene matches. The CDR3 runs to 17 residues. This CDR3 reads CASSGPGLAGGKNIQYF. Written as DNA, the CDR3 is TGTGCCAGCAGTGGCCCGGGACTAGCGGGGGGGAAAAACATTCAGTACTTC. Supplemented by reference TRBV2 and TRBJ2-4, the full variable domain reads EPEVTQTPSHQVTQMGQEVILRCVPISNHLYFYWYRQILGQKVEFLVSFYNNEISEKSEIFDDQFSVERPDGSNFTLKIRSTKLEDSAMYFCASSGPGLAGGKNIQYFGAGTRLSVL.

The chain uses TRBV19 and TRBJ2-2; TRBD1 matches 7 bases. This CDR3 has 12 amino acids. The V segment lost 4 bases and the J segment 7 bases; nucleotides outside the gene matches: 0. The germline V gene has CDR1 LNHDA and CDR2 SQIVND (reference sequence). This CDR3 is CASSNRGGELFF. The CDR3 DNA sequence: TGTGCCAGTAGTAACAGGGGCGGGGAGCTGTTTTTT.

The chain combines TRBV25-1 with TRBJ2-7, with 11 bases that match TRBD1. CDR3 length: 15 amino acids. The germline V gene has CDR1 MGHDK and CDR2 SYGVNS. V was clipped by 3 bases and J by 3 bases; unmatched bases: 4. The CDR3 reads CASSDPGTGGYEQYF. CDR3 sequence (DNA): TGTGCCAGCAGTGATCCCGGGACAGGGGGCTACGAGCAGTACTTC.

The J gene is TRBJ1-4, the V gene TRBV6-9; TRBD1 aligns across 7 bases. The V gene's germline CDR1 is MNHGY and CDR2 SVAAGI. The CDR3 covers 15 residues. The V and J ends lost 3 bases and 7 bases, in that order; junction bases with no gene match: 8. The CDR3 bases are TGTGCCAGCAGTTACCAAGGGGGCTCGACTGAAAAACTGTTTTTT. It specifies CASSYQGGSTEKLFF.

This chain links TRBV27 with TRBJ1-2; D might be TRBD1 (5 bases). The CDR3 is 14 residues long. Germline CDR1 and CDR2: MNHEY and SMNVEV (reference sequence). Trimming took 6 bases from V and 0 from J, leaving 11 bases between them. The CDR3 DNA follows: TGTGCCAGCAGCGAAATCAGGGCTAACTATGGCTACACCTTC. Its protein is CASSEIRANYGYTF.

There are a few counts of this clone. The chain recombines TRBV2 with TRBJ2-7, with unresolved D. This CDR3 region has 16 residues. Germline V CDR1 and CDR2: SNHLY, FYNNEI. V was shortened by 7 bases and J by 0 bases, with 19 bases between the two germline ends. The CDR3 reads CASIQNLLPGSYEQYF. The DNA for the CDR3 is TGTGCCAGCATCCAGAACTTATTGCCGGGCTCCTACGAGCAGTACTTC.

The CDR3 sequence is CASSKRGYYGYTF. DNA for the CDR3: TGTGCCAGCAGCAAACGGGGATACTATGGCTACACCTTC. The chain uses TRBV21-1 and TRBJ1-2. TRBV21-1 is recorded as a pseudogene. The CDR3 contains 13 residues.

The chain couples TRBV5-1 to TRBJ1-1; D call uncertain. Germline V gene sequence: CDR1 SGHRS, CDR2 YFSETQ. The ends were cut back, 7 bases at V and 4 bases at J, with 14 bases in the middle. This CDR3 has 13 residues. CDR3 coding DNA: TGCGCCAGCTGGCTTATTGGAGGCACTGAAGCTTTCTTT. Residues: CASWLIGGTEAFF.

The chain uses TRBV27 and TRBJ2-3; TRBD1 is a possible D gene (7 bases). CDR3 length: 15 residues. V was shortened by 2 bases and J by 3 bases, with 12 bases between the two germline ends. CDR1 is MNHEY and CDR2 is SMNVEV in the germline V gene (reference sequence). CDR3 residues: CASSLGAGGTDTQYF. The CDR3 DNA follows: TGTGCCAGCAGTTTAGGGGCAGGGGGGACAGATACGCAGTATTTT.

This chain links TRBV5-4 with TRBJ1-2; 7 bases match TRBD1. The CDR3 extends over 15 amino acids. V gave up 5 bases and J gave up 1 base; unmatched junction bases: 8. Germline lookup yields CDR1 SGHNT and CDR2 YYREEE (reference sequence). The CDR3: CASSPGDRVNYGYTF. In DNA form, the CDR3 reads TGTGCCAGCAGTCCAGGAGACAGGGTTAACTATGGCTACACCTTC. Full variable domain (rest looked up from reference TRBV5-4 and TRBJ1-2): ETGVTQSPTHLIKTRGQQVTLRCSSQSGHNTVSWYQQALGQGPQFIFQYYREEENGRGNFPPRFSGLQFPNYSSELNVNALELDDSALYLCASSPGDRVNYGYTFGSGTRLTVV.

The rearrangement uses TRBV2 and TRBJ1-2, with 10 nucleotides matching TRBD1. This CDR3 has 14 residues. Germline CDR1 reads SNHLY; CDR2 reads FYNNEI. Trimming removed 4 bases from V and 4 bases from J; junction bases left unmatched: 3. The CDR3 region has the DNA TGTGCCAGCAGTGGGACAGGGGGGGCCTATGGCTACACCTTC. Its translation: CASSGTGGAYGYTF.

This clone was counted only a few times. V gene TRBV29-1 combines with J gene TRBJ2-7; 9 bases fit TRBD1. The V and J ends lost 7 bases and 6 bases, in that order; junction bases with no gene match: 7. The CDR3 spans 12 residues. Germline loops: CDR1 SQVTM, CDR2 ANQGSEA. The DNA for the CDR3 is TGCAGCGCAAGACAGGGGGTCAGCGAGCAGTACTTC. This encodes CSARQGVSEQYF.

The J gene is TRBJ1-5, the V gene TRBV2, with 8 bases matching TRBD1. Germline V CDR1 and CDR2: SNHLY, FYNNEI. CDR3 length: 13 residues. The ends lost 5 bases at V and 7 bases at J; junction bases unmatched: 4. The CDR3 DNA reads as TGTGCCAGCAGTTCACAGGGGGGACAGCCCCAGCATTTT. Translation: CASSSQGGQPQHF.

This clone is a singleton in its sample. The chain recombines TRBV13 with TRBJ1-2, with TRBD1 matching over 7 bases. Losses at the gene ends were 6 bases for V and 9 bases for J; bases not matched to a gene: 10. In germline, CDR1 is PRHDT, CDR2 FYEKMQ (reference sequence). This CDR3 contains 13 residues. The CDR3 nucleotides read TGTGCCAGCAGTCTCGACAGGGAAAGTAGCTACACCTTC. Translation: CASSLDRESSYTF. Together with reference TRBV13 and TRBJ1-2, the CDR3 gives the full variable domain: AAGVIQSPRHLIKEKRETATLKCYPIPRHDTVYWYQQGPGQDPQFLISFYEKMQSDKGSIPDRFSAQQFSDYHSELNMSSLELGDSALYFCASSLDRESSYTFGSGTRLTVV.

Regarding this clone: A read error may account for a junction end that differs from germline. V and J are TRBV19 and TRBJ1-1; 10 bases fit TRBD1. The CDR3 runs to 16 residues. CDR1 LNHDA and CDR2 SQIVND come from the germline V gene (reference sequence). The CDR3 DNA reads TGTGCCAGTCGTATTCAGACAGGGGGCTCGAACACTGAAGCTTTCTTT. It translates to CASRIQTGGSNTEAFF.